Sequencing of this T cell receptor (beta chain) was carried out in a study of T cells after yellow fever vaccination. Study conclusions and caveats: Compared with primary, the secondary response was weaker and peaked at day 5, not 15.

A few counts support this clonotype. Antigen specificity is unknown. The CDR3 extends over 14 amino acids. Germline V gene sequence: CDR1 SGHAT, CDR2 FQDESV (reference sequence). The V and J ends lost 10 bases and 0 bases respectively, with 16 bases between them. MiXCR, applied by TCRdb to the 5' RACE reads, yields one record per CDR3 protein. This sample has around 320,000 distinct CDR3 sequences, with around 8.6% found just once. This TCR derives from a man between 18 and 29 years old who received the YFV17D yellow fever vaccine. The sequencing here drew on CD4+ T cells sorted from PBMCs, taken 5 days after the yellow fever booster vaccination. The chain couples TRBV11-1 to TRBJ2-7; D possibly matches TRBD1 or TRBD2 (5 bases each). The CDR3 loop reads CANPPGRDSYEQYF. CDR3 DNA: TGTGCCAACCCTCCGGGACGGGACTCCTACGAGCAGTACTTC.